What follows are 9 T cell receptor beta chains derived from one specimen sequenced in a study of OX40 agonist ivuxolimab in advanced cancers. Some clones are missing from TCRdb's copy, which holds only in-frame ones; the method was immunoSEQ multiplex PCR. In the table there are 70,000 to 85,000 clones, 94% of which are singletons. This sample comprised CD4+ or CD8+ T cells sorted from blood, obtained in a trial of the OX40 agonist ivuxolimab. The receptor set was obtained from an adult with an advanced solid tumor such as melanoma, head and neck, liver or kidney cancer.

The gene calls are TRBV7-2 and TRBJ2-3; D might be TRBD1 (5 bases). The CDR3 contains 16 residues. Germline CDR1 SGHTA, CDR2 FQGNSA. Trimming cost V 1 base and J 7 bases, with 18 bases left between them. The CDR3 loop is CASSLEGGDHRYTQYF. The CDR3 bases are TGTGCCAGCAGCTTAGAGGGTGGCGACCACAGGTATACGCAGTATTTT.

The rearrangement joins TRBV5-1 to TRBJ2-7; no firm D call. This CDR3 contains 13 residues. CDR1 is SGHRS and CDR2 is YFSETQ in the germline V gene. Trimming shortened V by 1 base and J by 2 bases, and 7 bases separated the two germline ends. CDR3 in DNA: TGCGCCAGCAGCTTGATCGGCGCCTACGAGCAGTACTTC. Protein product: CASSLIGAYEQYF. The full variable domain, with the rest looked up from reference TRBV5-1 and TRBJ2-7, is KAGVTQTPRYLIKTRGQQVTLSCSPISGHRSVSWYQQTPGQGLQFLFEYFSETQRNKGNFPGRFSGRQFSNSRSEMNVSTLELGDSALYLCASSLIGAYEQYFGPGTRLTVT.

The chain recombines TRBV30 with TRBJ1-1; the D is unclear. The length of the CDR3 is 14 residues. The germline gives CDR1 GTSNPN, CDR2 SVGIG (reference sequence). V gave up 4 bases and J gave up 0 bases, with 12 bases separating them. The CDR3 DNA reads as TGTGCCTGGACCTTGGCCGGGCTGAACACTGAAGCTTTCTTT. Its translation is CAWTLAGLNTEAFF.

In its sample, this clone was seen once. The chain has TRBV7-3 and TRBJ2-1; D possibly uses TRBD1 or TRBD2 (7 bases each). Deletions cut 5 bases from V and 4 bases from J, with 21 bases between. The CDR3 spans 17 residues. Germline CDR1 is SGHTA and CDR2 is FQGTGA. The CDR3 sequence: CASSLVTGEGLYNEQFF. CDR3 in DNA: TGTGCCAGCAGCCTCGTCACAGGGGAGGGCCTTTACAATGAGCAGTTCTTC.

The chain recombines TRBV7-6 with TRBJ1-2, with 10 bases aligning to TRBD1. Losses at the gene ends were 5 bases for V and 7 bases for J; bases not matched to a gene: 7. Germline-derived CDR1 and CDR2 are SGHVS and FNYEAQ. The CDR3 runs 14 residues. CDR3 sequence reads: CASSPTGTGVGYTF. DNA for the CDR3: TGTGCCAGCAGCCCTACCGGGACAGGGGTTGGCTACACCTTC.

The V gene is TRBV5-4, the J gene TRBJ2-3; D uncertain. The V end lost 4 bases, the J end lost 1 base, and 16 bases lay between the germline ends. This CDR3 region has 16 residues. Germline V lookup: CDR1 SGHNT, CDR2 YYREEE (reference sequence). The CDR3 sequence is CASSEKAYGGTDTQYF. DNA for the CDR3: TGTGCCAGCAGCGAGAAAGCGTACGGCGGCACAGATACGCAGTATTTT. The full variable domain, with the rest looked up from reference TRBV5-4 and TRBJ2-3, is ETGVTQSPTHLIKTRGQQVTLRCSSQSGHNTVSWYQQALGQGPQFIFQYYREEENGRGNFPPRFSGLQFPNYSSELNVNALELDDSALYLCASSEKAYGGTDTQYFGPGTRLTVL.

The CDR3 DNA follows: TGTGCCAGCAGTTTGGTTGTGAACACTGAAGCTTTCTTT. It yields the protein CASSLVVNTEAFF. The J gene is TRBJ1-1, the V gene TRBV27; D remains ambiguous. From germline, CDR1 is MNHEY and CDR2 SMNVEV (reference sequence). V was trimmed by 3 bases and J by 0 bases, leaving 5 bases between them. The length of the CDR3 is 13 residues.

This clone has only a few counts. CDR3 nucleotides: TGTGCCATCAGTGGACAGGGAATTGAAAAACTGTTTTTT. This gives the protein CAISGQGIEKLFF. The J gene is TRBJ1-4, the V gene TRBV10-3; 7 bases match TRBD1. With 4 bases clipped from V and 7 bases from J, the junction kept 3 bases outside the gene matches. This CDR3 region has 13 residues. Germline CDR1 reads ENHRY; CDR2 reads SYGVKD.

The V call is TRBV10-3, the J call TRBJ1-5; unclear D gene. The length of the CDR3 is 14 residues. The V gene lost 1 base and the J gene lost 5 bases, with 9 bases spanning the gap. Germline-derived CDR1 and CDR2 are ENHRY and SYGVKD. For the CDR3, the DNA is TGTGCCATCAGTGAGTTATCAGGATATCAGCCCCAGCATTTT. It is translated as CAISELSGYQPQHF.